The present entry profiles one T cell receptor (beta chain) with its context. Its specificity is not known. Libraries were prepared by immunoSEQ multiplex PCR; TCRdb keeps only in-frame clonotypes and omits some of them. Of about 140,000 clones in the sample, 88% were seen once. CDR3 length equals 17 residues. The germline V gene has CDR1 MDHEN and CDR2 SYDVKM. Between the trimmed V and J ends, which lost 6 bases and 0 bases, there was a span of 20 bases. The sample belongs to a study of T cell responses to AZD1222 COVID-19 vaccine. Study-wide results and limits: Vaccine-related CD4 TCRs covered spike, predominating at 160-218 and 743-854. Unmutated variant regions are reportedly targeted by nearly half of spike-specific TCRs.

This sequence joins TRBV28 and TRBJ1-2, with a weak D call TRBD1 (5 bases). The sample consisted of peripheral blood, taken 28 days after the second AZD1222 dose. The clonotype comes from an adult who received the AZD1222 COVID-19 vaccine. The DNA for the CDR3 is TGTGCCAGCAGGGTCCCATCCAACGGGGGTGCTAACTATGGCTACACCTTC. Amino acids: CASRVPSNGGANYGYTF.